This T cell receptor beta chain is from a study of T cells in Graves' hyperthyroidism and ophthalmopathy. The ends were cut back, 6 bases at V and 1 base at J, with 19 bases in the middle. The CDR3 sequence is 15 residues long. In germline, CDR1 is DFQATT, CDR2 SNEGSKA (reference sequence). The source of the PBMCs was over 8.5 ml of fresh peripheral blood. Amplified TCR beta CDR3 regions derived from RNA transcripts. A set of HTBI primers served as the primers for a first-round RT-PCR of the TCR CDR3. MiXCR, run by TCRdb on the multiplex PCR reads, gives a single entry per CDR3 protein. The sample records roughly 700,000 distinct CDR3 sequences, 17% being singletons.

This TCR came from a man aged 45-60 years with Graves' hyperthyroidism. The V call is TRBV20-1, the J call TRBJ2-7; D unresolved. The sample consisted of blood. The CDR3 coding sequence is TGCAGTGCGCAGATACTTCGAGTAGGTTCCTACGAGCAGTACTTC. Amino acids: CSAQILRVGSYEQYF.